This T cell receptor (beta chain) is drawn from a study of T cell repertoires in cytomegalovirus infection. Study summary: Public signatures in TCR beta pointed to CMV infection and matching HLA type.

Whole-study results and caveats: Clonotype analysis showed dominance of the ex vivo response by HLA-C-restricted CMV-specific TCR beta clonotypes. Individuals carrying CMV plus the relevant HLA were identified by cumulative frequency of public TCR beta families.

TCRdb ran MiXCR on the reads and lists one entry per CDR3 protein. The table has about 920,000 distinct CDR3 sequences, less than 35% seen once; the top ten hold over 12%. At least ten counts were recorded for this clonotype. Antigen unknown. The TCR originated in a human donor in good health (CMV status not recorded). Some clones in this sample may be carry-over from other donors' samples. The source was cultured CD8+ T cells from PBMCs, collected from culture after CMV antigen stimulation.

The CDR3 DNA reads TGTGCCAGCAGCTGGCTATATTGGCGGGGGGACGGCACAGATACGCAGTATTTT. Translation gives CASSWLYWRGDGTDTQYF. The chain links TRBV11-2 to TRBJ2-3; 8 bases are a match to TRBD2. Germline V gene sequence: CDR1 SGHAT, CDR2 FQNNGV. The CDR3 has 18 residues. The J segment lost 1 base and the V segment lost 4 bases, leaving 13 bases of the junction unmatched. Variable domain in full (rest from reference TRBV11-2 and TRBJ2-3): EAGVAQSPRYKIIEKRQSVAFWCNPISGHATLYWYQQILGQGPKLLIQFQNNGVVDDSQLPKDRFSAERLKGVDSTLKIQPAKLEDSAVYLCASSWLYWRGDGTDTQYFGPGTRLTVL.